Listed below are T cell receptor beta chains from one sample, sequenced in a study of shared clonotypes between healthy human individuals. Clones were read by immunoSEQ multiplex PCR, and TCRdb kept only the in-frame ones, dropping some. The sample holds around 480,000 clones; roughly 79% are singletons and the top ten take about 12%. The sample was PBMCs. These receptors came from a woman aged 40 to 50 in good health. Some clones in this sample may be carry-over from other donors' samples. CDR3s include the opening cysteine and the closing phenylalanine or tryptophan. The order of the fields is V gene, clone size, J gene, D gene, CDR3 DNA, CDR3 protein. A D gene is named only where the DNA matches it firmly. Clone size appears in some rows only: once, few, many, or a class for an expanded clone.

TRBV5-1	-	TRBJ2-1	-	TGCGCCAGCAGCTCGATAGCGGAACCCTACAATGAGCAGTTCTTC	CASSSIAEPYNEQFF
TRBV25-1	-	TRBJ1-1	-	TGTGCCAGCAGTTCGGGGGGGGGTACTGAAGCTTTCTTT	CASSSGGGTEAFF
TRBV7-3	-	TRBJ2-6	-	TGTGCCAGCAGCTTAAGGGGTCCCTCTGGGGCCAACGTCCTGACTTTC	CASSLRGPSGANVLTF
TRBV7-8	-	TRBJ1-1	TRBD1	TGTGCCAGCAGCTTAGGACAGGGGACCACTGAAGCTTTCTTT	CASSLGQGTTEAFF
TRBV5-1	once	TRBJ2-7	-	TGCGCCAGCAGCTTGGAAGGATCCAGAGCCTACGAGCAGTACTTC	CASSLEGSRAYEQYF
TRBV30	-	TRBJ1-6	TRBD1	TGTGCCTGGAGTGCCACAGGGGATTCACCCCTCCACTTT	CAWSATGDSPLHF
TRBV19	-	TRBJ2-7	TRBD1	TGTGCCAGTAGTCCCACCGGGACAGGGGGATACGAGCAGTACTTC	CASSPTGTGGYEQYF
TRBV11-2	-	TRBJ2-5	TRBD2	TGTGCCAGCAGCTTATGGGGACTAGTGGAGACCCAGTACTTC	CASSLWGLVETQYF
TRBV27	-	TRBJ1-6	TRBD1	TGTGCCAGCAGGACCGGGACAGGCAGCCCTGGGTATTCACCCCTCCACTTT	CASRTGTGSPGYSPLHF
TRBV7-4	-	TRBJ2-1	TRBD2	TGTGCCAGCAGTACGCGGACTAGCGGGAGCGATGAGCAGTTCTTC	CASSTRTSGSDEQFF
TRBV7-8	few	TRBJ2-7	TRBD2	TGTGCCAGCAGCCCCACTCCTTATGAAGCGGGACCTGTCTACGAGCAGTACTTC	CASSPTPYEAGPVYEQYF
TRBV19	-	TRBJ1-3	TRBD1	TGTGCCAGTAGTATTGTCCCGGGACAGGGGGCTGGAAACACCATATATTTT	CASSIVPGQGAGNTIYF
TRBV2	-	TRBJ2-7	-	TGTGCCAGCAGTGACAACTACGAGCAGTACTTC	CASSDNYEQYF
TRBV6-1	-	TRBJ2-7	TRBD1	TGTGCCAGCCGGTGGACAGGGGGCGAGCAGTACTTC	CASRWTGGEQYF
TRBV7-6	few	TRBJ2-5	-	TGTGCCAGCAAACCGGAGGGCCATGGTTTTACCCAGTACTTC	CASKPEGHGFTQYF
TRBV2	-	TRBJ2-3	TRBD2	TGTGCCAGCAGTAAGCGGGAGACGGGCCCAGATACGCAGTATTTT	CASSKRETGPDTQYF
TRBV11-2	-	TRBJ2-3	TRBD1	TGTGCCAGCAGCTTGACAGGGGGCGCAACAGATACGCAGTATTTT	CASSLTGGATDTQYF
TRBV5-4	-	TRBJ2-7	-	TGTGCCAGCAGCCCCACGCCCACCAACTACGAGCAGTACTTC	CASSPTPTNYEQYF
TRBV6-5	-	TRBJ1-3	TRBD1	TGTGCCAGCAGTCGGGGGACAGGCTCTGGAAACACCATATATTTT	CASSRGTGSGNTIYF
TRBV25-1	few	TRBJ2-7	TRBD2	TGTGCCAGCAGTGACAAGGGTAGCGGGAGTTCCTACGAGCAGTACTTC	CASSDKGSGSSYEQYF
TRBV4-3	-	TRBJ2-2	-	TGCGCCAGCAGCCAAGCGGCCACTTCTGCGAACACCGGGGAGCTGTTTTTT	CASSQAATSANTGELFF
TRBV7-8	-	TRBJ2-1	TRBD1	TGTGCCAGCAGCTTTGGACAGGGGGGCGAGCAGTTCTTC	CASSFGQGGEQFF
TRBV2	few	TRBJ1-2	-	TGTGCCAGCAATTTGGGGGACTATGGCTACACCTTC	CASNLGDYGYTF